This TCR beta chain was sequenced during a study of cytomegalovirus exposure and HLA in healthy donors. Study results and limitations: According to the study, around 160 TCR beta chains were cytomegalovirus-associated. Specific recognition of CMV antigens was confirmed in vitro for a few chains (all CMV-associated).

This table comes from immunoSEQ multiplex PCR, and its TCRdb copy is limited to in-frame clones, with some not included. The sample carries roughly 300,000 clones, 87% recorded once. Remarks on this clone: Its antigen is as yet unknown.

Germline CDR1 SGHTA, CDR2 FQGNSA. This CDR3 spans 14 amino acids. V dropped 3 bases and J dropped 0 bases, with 9 bases sitting between them. Sequenced sample: PBMCs. The rearrangement links TRBV7-2 to TRBJ2-7; D unclear. The receptor was derived from a woman in her twenties or thirties in good health and CMV-seropositive. CDR3 region: CASSFVHPSYEQYF. CDR3 nucleotide sequence: TGTGCCAGCAGCTTTGTGCACCCCTCCTACGAGCAGTACTTC.